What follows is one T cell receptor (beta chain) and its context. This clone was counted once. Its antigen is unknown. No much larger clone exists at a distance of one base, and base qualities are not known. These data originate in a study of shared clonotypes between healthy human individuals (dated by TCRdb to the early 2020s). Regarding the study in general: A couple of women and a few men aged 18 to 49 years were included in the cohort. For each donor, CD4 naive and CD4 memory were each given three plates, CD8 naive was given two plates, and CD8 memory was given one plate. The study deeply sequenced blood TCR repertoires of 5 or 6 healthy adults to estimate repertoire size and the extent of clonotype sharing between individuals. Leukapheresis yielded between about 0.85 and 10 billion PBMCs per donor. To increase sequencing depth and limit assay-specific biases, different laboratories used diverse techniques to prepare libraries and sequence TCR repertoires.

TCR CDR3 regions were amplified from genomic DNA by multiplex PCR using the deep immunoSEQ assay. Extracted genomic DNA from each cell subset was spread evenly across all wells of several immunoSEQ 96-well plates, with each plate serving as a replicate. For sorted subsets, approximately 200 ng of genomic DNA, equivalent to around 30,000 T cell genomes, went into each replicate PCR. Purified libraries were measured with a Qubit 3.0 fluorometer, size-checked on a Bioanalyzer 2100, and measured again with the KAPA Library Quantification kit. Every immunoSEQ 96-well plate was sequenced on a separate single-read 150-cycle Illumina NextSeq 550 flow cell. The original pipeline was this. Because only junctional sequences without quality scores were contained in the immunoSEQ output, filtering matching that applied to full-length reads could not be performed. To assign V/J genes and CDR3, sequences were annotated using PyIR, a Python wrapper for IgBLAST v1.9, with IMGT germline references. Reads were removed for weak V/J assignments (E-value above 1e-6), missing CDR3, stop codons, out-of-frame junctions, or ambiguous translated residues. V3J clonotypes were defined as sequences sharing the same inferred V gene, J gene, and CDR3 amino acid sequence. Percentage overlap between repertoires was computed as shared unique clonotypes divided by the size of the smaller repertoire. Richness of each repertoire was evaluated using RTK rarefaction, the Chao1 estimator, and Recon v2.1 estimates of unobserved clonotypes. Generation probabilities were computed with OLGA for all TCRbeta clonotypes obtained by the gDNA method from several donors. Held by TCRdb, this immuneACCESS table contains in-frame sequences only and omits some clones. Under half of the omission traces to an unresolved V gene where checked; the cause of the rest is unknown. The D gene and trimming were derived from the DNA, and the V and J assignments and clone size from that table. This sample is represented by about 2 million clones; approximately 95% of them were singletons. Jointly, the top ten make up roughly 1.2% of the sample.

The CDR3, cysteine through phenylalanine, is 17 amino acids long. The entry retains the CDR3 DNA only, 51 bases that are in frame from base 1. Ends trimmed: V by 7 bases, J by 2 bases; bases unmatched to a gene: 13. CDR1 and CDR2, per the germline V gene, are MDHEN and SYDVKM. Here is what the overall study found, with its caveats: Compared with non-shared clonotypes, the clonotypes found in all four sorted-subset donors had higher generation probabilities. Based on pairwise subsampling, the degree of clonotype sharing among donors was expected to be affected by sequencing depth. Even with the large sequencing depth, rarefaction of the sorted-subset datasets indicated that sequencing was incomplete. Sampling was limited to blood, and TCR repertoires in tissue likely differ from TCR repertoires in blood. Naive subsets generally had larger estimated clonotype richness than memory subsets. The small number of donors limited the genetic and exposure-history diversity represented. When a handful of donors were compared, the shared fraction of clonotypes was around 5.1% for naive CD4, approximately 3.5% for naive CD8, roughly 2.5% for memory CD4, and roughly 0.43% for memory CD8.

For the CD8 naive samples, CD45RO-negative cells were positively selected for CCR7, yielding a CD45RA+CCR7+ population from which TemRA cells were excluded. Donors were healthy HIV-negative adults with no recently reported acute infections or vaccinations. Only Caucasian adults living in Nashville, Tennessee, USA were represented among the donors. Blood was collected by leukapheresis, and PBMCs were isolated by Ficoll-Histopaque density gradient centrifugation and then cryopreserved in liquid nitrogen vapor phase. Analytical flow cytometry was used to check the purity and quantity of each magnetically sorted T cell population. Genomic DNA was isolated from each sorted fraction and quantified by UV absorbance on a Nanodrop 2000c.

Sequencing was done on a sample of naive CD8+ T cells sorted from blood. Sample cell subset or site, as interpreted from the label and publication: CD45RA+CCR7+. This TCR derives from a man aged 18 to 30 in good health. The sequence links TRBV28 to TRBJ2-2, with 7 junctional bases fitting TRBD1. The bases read TGTGCCAGCATTCATACAGGGGTCTCACCCAACACCGGGGAGCTGTTTTTT. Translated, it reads CASIHTGVSPNTGELFF.